A selection of T cell receptor beta chains follows, all from one sample in a study of T cells after yellow fever vaccination. TCRdb independently ran MiXCR on the 5' RACE reads; one entry per CDR3 protein. This table has about 340,000 distinct CDR3 sequences, about an eighth appearing once. The specimen comprised CD4+ T cells sorted from PBMCs, sampled 15 days after the yellow fever booster vaccination. These receptors all come from a man younger than 35 who received the YFV17D yellow fever vaccine. CDR3s include the opening cysteine and the closing phenylalanine or tryptophan. D genes are given only for firm matches. Rows may omit the clone size; those that give it use once, few, many or a size class.

clone_size d_call j_call v_call cdr3_nt cdr3_aa
few - TRBJ1-2 TRBV7-2 TGTGCCAGCAGCCCCCGGGAAGGTGCCTATGGCTACACCTTC CASSPREGAYGYTF
- TRBD1 TRBJ2-7 TRBV4-3 TGCGCCAGCAGCCAACAGGGGGCACACGAGCAGTACTTC CASSQQGAHEQYF
- TRBD2 TRBJ2-5 TRBV7-2 TGTGCCAGCCGCGCGGGGGGTGTCGAGACCCAGTACTTC CASRAGGVETQYF
- - TRBJ2-7 TRBV6-5 TGTGCCAGCATTCCAGTAGGGAAGTTCTACGAGCAGTACTTC CASIPVGKFYEQYF
many - TRBJ2-1 TRBV24-1 TGTGCCACCAGTGATACCGGGGGGCCTTCCTACAATGAGCAGTTCTTC CATSDTGGPSYNEQFF
few TRBD2 TRBJ2-5 TRBV20-1 TGCAGTGCTAGCAAACTAGCGGGGGCCAACCAAGAGACCCAGTACTTC CSASKLAGANQETQYF
few - TRBJ2-1 TRBV5-1 TGCGCCAGCAGCTTACAGGTTGACAATGAGCAGTTCTTC CASSLQVDNEQFF
- TRBD1 TRBJ1-2 TRBV5-4 TGTGCCAGCAGCGGACCCGGGACAGGGGTTGGCTACACCTTC CASSGPGTGVGYTF
few - TRBJ1-2 TRBV7-2 TGTGCCAGCAGTTCGGACGCCCATGGCTACACCTTC CASSSDAHGYTF
few TRBD1 TRBJ1-2 TRBV3-1 TGTGCCAGCAGCTCTGGGACAGATCCCTATGGCTACACCTTC CASSSGTDPYGYTF
- - TRBJ2-2 TRBV5-1 TGCGCCAGCAGCTTGGTCAGGCAGTCTACCGGGGAGCTGTTTTTT CASSLVRQSTGELFF
- TRBD2 TRBJ2-2 TRBV6-2/TRBV6-3 TGTGCCAGCAGTTACTCGACTAGCGGGGGAATCGGGGAGCTGTTTTTT CASSYSTSGGIGELFF
- - TRBJ2-5 TRBV24-1 TGTGCCACCAGTGATTCGCGGGTGGTAGAGACCCAGTACTTC CATSDSRVVETQYF
- - TRBJ1-2 TRBV2 TGTGCCAGCAGTGAAGCCCCCCGTGGAGGCTACACCTTC CASSEAPRGGYTF
- - TRBJ1-5 TRBV3-1 TGTGCCAGCAGCCAAGATTATGTGCATCAGCCCCAGCATTTT CASSQDYVHQPQHF
- - TRBJ1-2 TRBV3-1 TGTGCCAGCAGTATATCAGGGTCAGGCTATGGCTACACCTTC CASSISGSGYGYTF
- - TRBJ1-2 TRBV4-1 TGCGCCAGCAGCCACCGACCTACCCCGGACAGAAATTATGGCTACACCTTC CASSHRPTPDRNYGYTF
few TRBD2 TRBJ2-5 TRBV20-1 TGCAGTGCTAGCGGGGGGGCCCAAGAGACCCAGTACTTC CSASGGAQETQYF
few - TRBJ2-1 TRBV20-1 TGCAGTGCGCGCCGGGCCCCGTACAATGAGCAGTTCTTC CSARRAPYNEQFF
many TRBD1 TRBJ2-2 TRBV5-1 TGCGCCAGCAGCCCCGACAGGGCCGGGGAGCTGTTTTTT CASSPDRAGELFF
few - TRBJ1-2 TRBV7-9 TGTGCCAGCAGCTCCTCCCGCCCTGGCTACACCTTC CASSSSRPGYTF
few - TRBJ1-2 TRBV2 TGTGCCAGCACCACTCTCGCTTGGCAGAGCTTC CASTTLAWQSF
- - TRBJ1-2 TRBV6-2/TRBV6-3 TGTGCCAGCAGGCCCAGGTCACGCCGGGACGGCACCTTC CASRPRSRRDGTF
few TRBD1 TRBJ1-6 TRBV9 TGTGCCAGCAGCGTAGGAGGGGCAGGGGGTAATTCACCCCTCCACTTT CASSVGGAGGNSPLHF
- TRBD1 TRBJ1-1 TRBV5-1 TGCGCCAGCAGCGGGGGACAGCTGAACACTGAAGCTTTCTTT CASSGGQLNTEAFF
- - TRBJ1-1 TRBV12-3/TRBV12-4 TGTGCCAGCAGTTTCGGGGCGGAGGAAGCTTTCTTT CASSFGAEEAFF